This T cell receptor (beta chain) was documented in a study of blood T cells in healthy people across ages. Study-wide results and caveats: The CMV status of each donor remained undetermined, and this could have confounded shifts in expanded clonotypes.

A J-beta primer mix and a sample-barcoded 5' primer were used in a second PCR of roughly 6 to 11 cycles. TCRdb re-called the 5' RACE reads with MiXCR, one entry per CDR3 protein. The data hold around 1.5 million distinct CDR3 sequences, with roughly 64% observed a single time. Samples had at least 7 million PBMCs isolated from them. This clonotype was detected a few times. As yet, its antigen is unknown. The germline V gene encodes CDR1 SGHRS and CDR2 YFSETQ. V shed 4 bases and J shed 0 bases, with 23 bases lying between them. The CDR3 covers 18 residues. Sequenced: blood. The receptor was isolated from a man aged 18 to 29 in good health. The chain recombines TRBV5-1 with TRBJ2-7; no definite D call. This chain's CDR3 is CASSMEWASDKFSYEQYF. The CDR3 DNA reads TGCGCCAGCAGCATGGAATGGGCCAGCGACAAATTCTCCTACGAGCAGTACTTC.